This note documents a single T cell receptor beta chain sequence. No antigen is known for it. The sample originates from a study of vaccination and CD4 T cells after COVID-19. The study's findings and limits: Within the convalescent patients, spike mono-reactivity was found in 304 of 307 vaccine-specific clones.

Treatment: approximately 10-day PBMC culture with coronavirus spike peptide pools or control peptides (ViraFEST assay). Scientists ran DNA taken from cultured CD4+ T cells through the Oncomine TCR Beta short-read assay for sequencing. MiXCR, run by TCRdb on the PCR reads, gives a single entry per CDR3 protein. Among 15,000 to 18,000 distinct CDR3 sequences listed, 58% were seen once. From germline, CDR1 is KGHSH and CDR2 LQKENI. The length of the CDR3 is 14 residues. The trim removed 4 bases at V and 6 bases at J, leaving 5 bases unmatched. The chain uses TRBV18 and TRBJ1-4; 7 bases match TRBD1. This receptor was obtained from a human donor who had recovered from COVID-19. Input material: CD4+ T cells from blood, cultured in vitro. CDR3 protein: CASSRRQGDEKLFF. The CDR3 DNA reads TGTGCCAGCTCACGTCGACAGGGCGATGAAAAACTGTTTTTT. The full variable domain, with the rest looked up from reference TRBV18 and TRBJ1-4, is NAGVMQNPRHLVRRRGQEARLRCSPMKGHSHVYWYRQLPEEGLKFMVYLQKENIIDESGMPKERFSAEFPKEGPSILRIQQVVRGDSAAYFCASSRRQGDEKLFFGSGTQLSVL.